In its sample, the clone carrying this T cell receptor beta chain was seen a few times. These data belong to a study of blood T cell repertoires in COVID-19. Study-level background: Both acute and convalescent COVID-19 samples were obtained from the United States, Italy and Spain. The analysed material was cDNA or gDNA that came from T cells, B-cell-depleted T cells, or PBMCs.

Germline CDR1 reads LNHDA; CDR2 reads SQIVND (reference sequence). V was cut by 3 bases and J by 4 bases, with 10 bases left in between. The CDR3 covers 14 residues. How the authors handled the data: Estimation of nucleated cell counts relied on the amplification of reference gene primers. Profiling relied on immunoSEQ multiplex PCR, and the TCRdb table lists in-frame clones only, not all of them. That table is the source of V, J and clone size, and D and trimming were worked out from the DNA. There are about 54,000 clones in the sample; 90% occur only once, and roughly 7.6% lies in the top ten. The V and J genes are TRBV19 and TRBJ1-5, with TRBD1 as a possible D gene (6 bases). The sample taken for sequencing was peripheral blood. The TCR was taken from a woman in her thirties or forties with active COVID-19. CDR3 residues: CASSIWGRNQPQHF. The CDR3 DNA sequence: TGTGCCAGTAGTATTTGGGGGCGAAATCAGCCCCAGCATTTT.